The present TCR beta chain was sequenced within a study of T-cell reconstitution after alpha-beta-depleted transplantation in children. Study results and caveats: Some patients' high day-60 TCRbeta diversity was attributed to recipient cells surviving conditioning. By one year post-transplant, T-cell counts and diversity largely arose from T cells that were newly produced. Roughly two months post-transplant, alpha-beta T cells reportedly originated from several hundred graft clones that had expanded.

This clonotype was picked up many times. Its antigen remains unknown. V gave up 2 bases and J gave up 0 bases, with 8 bases separating them. This CDR3 is built from 16 residues. Germline CDR1 reads MNHEY; CDR2 reads SMNVEV (reference sequence). Unique molecular identifiers were incorporated during preparation of the TCRbeta library. TCRdb re-analysed the PCR reads in MiXCR, keeping a single row per CDR3 protein. This table has about a million distinct CDR3 sequences, roughly 29% appearing once. V is TRBV27 and J is TRBJ2-6; D call uncertain. This clonotype was sampled from a boy under three years old who had a stem cell transplant for SCID, so the T cells may come from the graft donor. The sample here was PBMCs, mostly from graft donor cells, taken 360 days after TCRalphabeta/CD19-depleted stem cell transplant. CDR3 sequence (DNA): TGTGCCAGCAGTTTAGGACGGAGCTCTGGGGCCAACGTCCTGACTTTC. This sequence encodes CASSLGRSSGANVLTF.